Listed below are T cell receptor beta chains from one sample, sequenced in a study of a mutant IDH1 vaccine in newly diagnosed glioma. Assay used: immunoSEQ multiplex PCR; TCRdb lists only in-frame clones, some missing. The table shows more than 80,000 clones, with about 80% occurring only once. The sequencing used PBMCs, collected from a glioma patient treated with radiotherapy, temozolomide or both. The receptors come from a woman between 50 and 59 years old with glioma. CDR3s include the opening cysteine and the closing phenylalanine or tryptophan. The D gene is left open where the match is weak. Clone size is stated in some rows and not others, as once, few, many or a class when expanded.

j_gene | d_gene | v_gene | abundance | CDR3aa | CDR3nt
TRBJ2-7 | . | TRBV6-5 | . | CASSSVSYEQYF | TGTGCCAGCAGTTCGGTGTCATACGAGCAGTACTTC
TRBJ2-1 | TRBD2 | TRBV6-1 | . | CASSPPGLDYNEQFF | TGTGCCAGCAGCCCCCCGGGACTAGACTACAATGAGCAGTTCTTC
TRBJ1-4 | . | TRBV5-6 | . | CASSPFFGTNEKLFF | TGTGCCAGCAGCCCTTTTTTTGGAACTAATGAAAAACTGTTTTTT
TRBJ2-7 | TRBD1 | TRBV11-1 | . | CASSLASRTGFYEQYF | TGTGCCAGCAGCTTAGCGTCGAGGACAGGGTTTTACGAGCAGTACTTC
TRBJ2-2 | . | TRBV7-2 | . | CASSPRDGGRVGELFF | TGTGCCAGCAGCCCTAGAGATGGGGGCCGTGTCGGGGAGCTGTTTTTT
TRBJ1-2 | TRBD1 | TRBV9 | . | CASSVRTGLGYGYTF | TGTGCCAGCAGCGTAAGGACAGGGCTTGGGTATGGCTACACCTTC
TRBJ1-5 | . | TRBV27 | . | CASSKSNQPQHF | TGTGCCAGCAGTAAAAGCAATCAGCCCCAGCATTTT
TRBJ1-5 | . | TRBV9 | . | CASSVGPGREPQHF | TGTGCCAGCAGCGTAGGCCCGGGAAGGGAGCCCCAGCATTTT
TRBJ2-7 | . | TRBV13 | . | CASSPRRSMDEQYF | TGTGCCAGCAGCCCGAGAAGAAGCATGGACGAGCAGTACTTC
TRBJ1-1 | . | TRBV9 | . | CASSVMGVGSTEAFF | TGTGCCAGCAGCGTTATGGGCGTAGGTAGCACTGAAGCTTTCTTT
TRBJ1-4 | . | TRBV5-1 | . | CASSIRGGATNEKLFF | TGCGCCAGCAGCATCCGTGGTGGTGCAACTAATGAAAAACTGTTTTTT
TRBJ2-3 | . | TRBV29-1 | . | CSVEDFQGRGSADTQYF | TGCAGCGTTGAAGATTTCCAGGGGAGGGGGAGCGCAGATACGCAGTATTTT
TRBJ1-4 | TRBD1 | TRBV5-4 | . | CASSSTGGSVSNEKLFF | TGTGCCAGCAGCTCTACAGGGGGCTCCGTTTCTAATGAAAAACTGTTTTTT
TRBJ2-1 | . | TRBV28 | . | CASSPSREQFF | TGTGCCAGCAGTCCTAGCCGTGAGCAGTTCTTC
TRBJ1-4 | . | TRBV14 | . | CASSQEEGGNNEKLFF | TGTGCCAGCAGCCAAGAGGAGGGAGGGAATAATGAAAAACTGTTTTTT
TRBJ2-5 | . | TRBV19 | once | CASSRSIGGIETQYF | TGTGCCAGTAGTAGGTCGATTGGGGGTATCGAGACCCAGTACTTC
TRBJ1-1 | . | TRBV5-1 | . | CASSGRVATEAFF | TGCGCCAGCAGCGGGCGCGTGGCGACTGAAGCTTTCTTT
TRBJ1-4 | TRBD1 | TRBV10-3 | . | CAISESGQGAIPHEKLFF | TGTGCCATCAGTGAGTCGGGACAGGGGGCTATCCCTCATGAAAAACTGTTTTTT
TRBJ1-4 | . | TRBV19 | once | CASSQALVPSEKLFF | TGTGCCAGTAGTCAGGCGCTGGTGCCCAGTGAAAAACTGTTTTTT
TRBJ1-4 | TRBD1 | TRBV28 | . | CASSPNAGTGSEKLFF | TGTGCCAGCAGTCCTAATGCTGGGACAGGCTCTGAAAAACTGTTTTTT
TRBJ2-3 | . | TRBV27 | . | CASSLRWVTSTDTQYF | TGTGCCAGCAGTCTTAGGTGGGTGACTAGCACAGATACGCAGTATTTT
TRBJ2-3 | . | TRBV6-1 | . | CASSTTDTQYF | TGTGCCAGCAGTACCACAGATACGCAGTATTTT
TRBJ2-7 | . | TRBV6-1 | . | CASSEKLRVYEQYF | TGTGCCAGCAGTGAAAAGCTGCGCGTCTACGAGCAGTACTTC
TRBJ2-7 | . | TRBV6-5 | . | CASSYRPGVRGSEQYF | TGTGCCAGCAGTTACCGACCGGGGGTTAGGGGCTCCGAGCAGTACTTC
TRBJ1-5 | . | TRBV5-6 | . | CASSLRGRYSNQPQHF | TGTGCCAGCAGCTTGAGAGGCCGTTATAGCAATCAGCCCCAGCATTTT
TRBJ2-2 | . | TRBV5-1 | . | CASSLAGVTGELFF | TGCGCCAGCAGCTTGGCAGGGGTCACCGGGGAGCTGTTTTTT
TRBJ1-6 | . | TRBV13 | once | CASSLKASPLHF | TGTGCCAGCAGCCTTAAAGCCTCACCCCTCCACTTT
TRBJ1-1 | TRBD1 | TRBV6-1 | . | CASGDRVNTEAFF | TGTGCCAGCGGAGACAGGGTGAACACTGAAGCTTTCTTT
TRBJ1-1 | TRBD1 | TRBV29-1 | few | CSLDRETEAFF | TGCAGCCTGGACAGGGAAACTGAAGCTTTCTTT
TRBJ1-2 | TRBD1 | TRBV11-2 | . | CASSTLTGVEGYTF | TGTGCCAGCAGCACTCTGACAGGGGTCGAGGGCTACACCTTC
TRBJ1-1 | . | TRBV9 | . | CASSFNGANTEAFF | TGTGCCAGCAGCTTCAACGGGGCGAACACTGAAGCTTTCTTT
TRBJ2-7 | . | TRBV7-2 | . | CASSKGVSYEQYF | TGTGCCAGCAGCAAAGGTGTATCCTACGAGCAGTACTTC
TRBJ1-4 | TRBD1 | TRBV10-3 | . | CAISESPGGLFF | TGTGCCATCAGTGAGTCGCCAGGGGGACTGTTTTTT
TRBJ1-5 | . | TRBV6-1 | . | CASSEGRGRVGQPQHF | TGTGCCAGCAGTGAAGGGAGGGGGAGGGTGGGCCAGCCCCAGCATTTT
TRBJ2-3 | . | TRBV9 | . | CASSSRPGGTDTQYF | TGTGCCAGCAGCTCCCGTCCAGGGGGCACAGATACGCAGTATTTT
TRBJ2-5 | TRBD2 | TRBV5-1 | once | CASSVTSGGSQETQYF | TGCGCCAGCAGCGTGACTAGCGGGGGGTCCCAAGAGACCCAGTACTTC
TRBJ2-3 | . | TRBV5-1 | . | CASSLGGRVTDTQYF | TGCGCCAGCAGCTTGGGGGGACGGGTCACAGATACGCAGTATTTT
TRBJ2-7 | . | TRBV27 | . | CASSSYTGNEQYF | TGTGCCAGCAGTTCGTATACAGGAAACGAGCAGTACTTC
TRBJ2-1 | . | TRBV5-1 | . | CASSLGLGSEQFF | TGCGCCAGCAGCTTGGGTCTAGGGTCCGAGCAGTTCTTC
TRBJ1-1 | . | TRBV11-2 | . | CASSSRGDTEAFF | TGTGCCAGCAGCTCCCGAGGAGACACTGAAGCTTTCTTT
TRBJ1-6 | TRBD1 | TRBV9 | once | CASSVTGTGGSSPLHF | TGTGCCAGCAGCGTAACCGGGACAGGGGGAAGTTCACCCCTCCACTTT
TRBJ2-3 | . | TRBV7-9 | . | CAAGATDTQYF | TGTGCCGCGGGGGCCACAGATACGCAGTATTTT
TRBJ2-7 | . | TRBV7-9 | . | CASSYGDEQYF | TGTGCCAGCAGCTATGGGGACGAGCAGTACTTC
TRBJ1-6 | . | TRBV9 | . | CASSVEARPYNSPLHF | TGTGCCAGCAGCGTAGAGGCCAGGCCCTATAATTCACCCCTCCACTTT